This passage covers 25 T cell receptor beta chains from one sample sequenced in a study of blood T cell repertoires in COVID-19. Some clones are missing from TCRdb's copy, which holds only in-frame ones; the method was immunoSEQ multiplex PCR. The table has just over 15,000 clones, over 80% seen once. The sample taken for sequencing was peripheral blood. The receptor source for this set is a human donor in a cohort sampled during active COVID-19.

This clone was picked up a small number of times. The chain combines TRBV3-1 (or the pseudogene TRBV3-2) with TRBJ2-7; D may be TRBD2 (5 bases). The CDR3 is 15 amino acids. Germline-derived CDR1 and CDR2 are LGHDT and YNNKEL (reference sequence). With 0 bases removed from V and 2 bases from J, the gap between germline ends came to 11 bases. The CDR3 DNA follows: TGTGCCAGCAGCCAAGATGGGAGCCCAGCCTACGAGCAGTACTTC. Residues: CASSQDGSPAYEQYF.

This chain's CDR3 is CASSQEARSPLHF. Here the CDR3 DNA reads TGCGCCAGCAGCCAAGAAGCCCGAAGCCCCCTCCACTTT. The J gene is TRBJ1-6, the V gene TRBV4-1; D unresolved. The germline V and J ends were trimmed by 0 bases and 13 bases, with 10 bases remaining between them. The germline V gene has CDR1 MGHRA and CDR2 YSYEKL. The CDR3 totals 13 residues.

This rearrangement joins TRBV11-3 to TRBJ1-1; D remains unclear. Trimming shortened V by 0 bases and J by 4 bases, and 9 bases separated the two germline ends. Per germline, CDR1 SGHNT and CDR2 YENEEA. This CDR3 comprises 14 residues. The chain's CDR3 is CASSLDSESTEAFF. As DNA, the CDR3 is TGTGCCAGCAGCTTAGATTCGGAGAGCACTGAAGCTTTCTTT.

The CDR3 region has the DNA TGTGCCAGCATACAGGACAGGGGAGTTTTTCCCATATATTTT. This encodes CASIQDRGVFPIYF. The rearrangement uses TRBV6-6 and TRBJ1-3, with 9 bases that match TRBD1. After removal of 7 bases from V and 11 bases from J, the junction contained 12 bases not matched to a gene. CDR3 length: 14 residues. Germline V gene data show CDR1 as MNHNY and CDR2 as SVGAGI (reference sequence).

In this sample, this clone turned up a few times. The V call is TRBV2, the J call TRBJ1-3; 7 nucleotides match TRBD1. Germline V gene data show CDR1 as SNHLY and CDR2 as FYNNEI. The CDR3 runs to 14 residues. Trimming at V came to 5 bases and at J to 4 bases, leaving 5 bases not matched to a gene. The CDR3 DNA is TGTGCCAGCAGTTCCGCGGGACAGGGAAACACCATATATTTT. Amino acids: CASSSAGQGNTIYF.

For the CDR3, the DNA is TGTGCCAGTATGGAGGGGGGGGCTGGCTACACCTTC. The encoded protein is CASMEGGAGYTF. The chain combines TRBV19 with TRBJ1-2; TRBD1 is a possible D gene (6 bases). CDR3 length: 12 residues. The V gene lost 7 bases and the J gene lost 7 bases, with 13 bases spanning the gap. CDR1 and CDR2 from the germline V gene are LNHDA and SQIVND (reference sequence).

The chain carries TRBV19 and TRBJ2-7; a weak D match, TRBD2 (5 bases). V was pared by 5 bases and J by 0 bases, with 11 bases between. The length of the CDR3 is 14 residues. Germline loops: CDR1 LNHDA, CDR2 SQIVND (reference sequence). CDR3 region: CASSSLGSSYEQYF. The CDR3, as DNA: TGTGCCAGTAGTTCCCTAGGGAGCTCCTACGAGCAGTACTTC.

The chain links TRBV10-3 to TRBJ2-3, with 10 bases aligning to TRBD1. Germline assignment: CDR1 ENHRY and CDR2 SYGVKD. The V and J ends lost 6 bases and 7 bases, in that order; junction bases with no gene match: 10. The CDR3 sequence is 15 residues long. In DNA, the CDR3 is TGTGCCATCAGCGACAGGGGGCGGGGTGCGAATACGCAGTATTTT. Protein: CAISDRGRGANTQYF.

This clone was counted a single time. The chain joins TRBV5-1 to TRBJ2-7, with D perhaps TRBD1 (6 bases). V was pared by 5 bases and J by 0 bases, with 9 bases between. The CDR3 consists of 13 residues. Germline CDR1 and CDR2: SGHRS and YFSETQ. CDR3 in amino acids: CASSSGHSYEQYF. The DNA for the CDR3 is TGCGCCAGCAGTTCGGGACACTCCTACGAGCAGTACTTC.

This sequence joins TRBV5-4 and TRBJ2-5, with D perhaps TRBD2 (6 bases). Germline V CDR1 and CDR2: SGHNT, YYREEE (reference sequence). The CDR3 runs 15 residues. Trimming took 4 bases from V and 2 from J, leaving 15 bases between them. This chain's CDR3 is CASSGPGSGQETQYF. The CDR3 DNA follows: TGTGCCAGCAGCGGGCCGGGTAGCGGACAAGAGACCCAGTACTTC.

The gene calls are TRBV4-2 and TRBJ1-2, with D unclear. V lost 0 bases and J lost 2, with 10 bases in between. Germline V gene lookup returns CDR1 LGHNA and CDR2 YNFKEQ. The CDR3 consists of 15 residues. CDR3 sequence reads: CASSQESRENYGYTF. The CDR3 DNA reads TGTGCCAGCAGCCAAGAGAGTCGGGAAAACTATGGCTACACCTTC.

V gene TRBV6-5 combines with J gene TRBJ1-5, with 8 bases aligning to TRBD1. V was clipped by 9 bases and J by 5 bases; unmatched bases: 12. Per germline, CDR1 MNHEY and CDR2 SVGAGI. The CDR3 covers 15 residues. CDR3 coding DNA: TGTGCCAGTAAGAAAACAGGGGGTGGGGATCAGCCCCAGCATTTT. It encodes CASKKTGGGDQPQHF.

The CDR3 DNA follows: TGTGCCAGCAGTGAACGGGTTAGCGGGGAAACAGATACGCAGTATTTT. Protein: CASSERVSGETDTQYF. The rearrangement uses TRBV6-1 and TRBJ2-3; 8 bases align to TRBD2. Germline CDR1 MNHNS, CDR2 SASEGT. This CDR3 region has 16 residues. J lost 3 bases, V lost 2 bases, and 7 bases had no gene match.

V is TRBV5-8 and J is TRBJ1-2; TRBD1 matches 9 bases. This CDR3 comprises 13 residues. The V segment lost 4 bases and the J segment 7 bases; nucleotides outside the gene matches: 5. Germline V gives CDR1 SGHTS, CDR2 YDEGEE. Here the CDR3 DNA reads TGTGCCAGCAGCCAACAGGGGGCTCTTGGCTACACCTTC. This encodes CASSQQGALGYTF.

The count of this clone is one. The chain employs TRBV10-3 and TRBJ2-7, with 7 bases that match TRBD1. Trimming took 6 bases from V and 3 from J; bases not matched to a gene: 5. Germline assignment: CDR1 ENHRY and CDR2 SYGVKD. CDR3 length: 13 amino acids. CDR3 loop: CAIRGGQYYEQYF. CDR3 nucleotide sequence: TGTGCCATCAGAGGGGGACAGTACTACGAGCAGTACTTC.

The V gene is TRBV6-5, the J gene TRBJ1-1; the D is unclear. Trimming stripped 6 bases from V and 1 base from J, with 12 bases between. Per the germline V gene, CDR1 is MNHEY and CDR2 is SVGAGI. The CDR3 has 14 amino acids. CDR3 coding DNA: TGTGCCAGCAGACTCGAAAGAGAGAACACTGAAGCTTTCTTT. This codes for CASRLERENTEAFF.

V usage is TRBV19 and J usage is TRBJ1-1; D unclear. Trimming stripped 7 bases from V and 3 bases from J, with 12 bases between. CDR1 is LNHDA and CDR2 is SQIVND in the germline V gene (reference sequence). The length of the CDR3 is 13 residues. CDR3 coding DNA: TGTGCCAGTACTCAATACCCAGACACTGAAGCTTTCTTT. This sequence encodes CASTQYPDTEAFF.

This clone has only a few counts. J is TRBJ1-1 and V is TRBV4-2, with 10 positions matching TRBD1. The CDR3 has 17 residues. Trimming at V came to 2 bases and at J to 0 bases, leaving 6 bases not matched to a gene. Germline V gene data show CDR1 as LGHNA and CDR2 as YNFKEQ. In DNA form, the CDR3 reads TGTGCCAGCAGCCAAAGACAGGGGGCTTTGGTGAACACTGAAGCTTTCTTT. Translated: CASSQRQGALVNTEAFF.

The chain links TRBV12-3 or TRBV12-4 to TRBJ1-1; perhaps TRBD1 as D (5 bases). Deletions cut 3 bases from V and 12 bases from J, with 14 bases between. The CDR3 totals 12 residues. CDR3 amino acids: CASSFWQGGSFF. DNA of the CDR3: TGTGCCAGCAGTTTCTGGCAGGGTGGATCTTTCTTT.

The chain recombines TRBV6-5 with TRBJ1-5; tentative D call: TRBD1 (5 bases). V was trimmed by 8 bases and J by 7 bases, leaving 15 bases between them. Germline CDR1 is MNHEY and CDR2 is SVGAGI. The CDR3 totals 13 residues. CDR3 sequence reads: CASARGGKQPQHF. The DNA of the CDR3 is TGTGCCAGCGCTCGGGGGGGAAAGCAGCCCCAGCATTTT.

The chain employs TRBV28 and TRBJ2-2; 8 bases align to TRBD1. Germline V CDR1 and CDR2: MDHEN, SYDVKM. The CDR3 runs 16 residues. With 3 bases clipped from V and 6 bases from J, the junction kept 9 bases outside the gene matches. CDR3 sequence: CASSLGPGGFSGELFF. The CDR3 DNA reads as TGTGCCAGCAGTTTGGGCCCAGGGGGCTTTTCCGGGGAGCTGTTTTTT.

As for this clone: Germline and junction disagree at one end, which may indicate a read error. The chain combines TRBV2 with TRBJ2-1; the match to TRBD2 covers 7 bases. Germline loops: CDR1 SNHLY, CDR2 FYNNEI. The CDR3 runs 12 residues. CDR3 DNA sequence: TGTGCCAGCAGAGAAGCTAGCGGAGAGCAGTTCTTC. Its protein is CASREASGEQFF.

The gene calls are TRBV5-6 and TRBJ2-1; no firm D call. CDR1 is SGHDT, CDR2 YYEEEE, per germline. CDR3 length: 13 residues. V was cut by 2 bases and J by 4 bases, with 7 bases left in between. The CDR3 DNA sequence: TGTGCCAGCAGCTTACGGGTGTACAATGAGCAGTTCTTC. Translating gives CASSLRVYNEQFF.

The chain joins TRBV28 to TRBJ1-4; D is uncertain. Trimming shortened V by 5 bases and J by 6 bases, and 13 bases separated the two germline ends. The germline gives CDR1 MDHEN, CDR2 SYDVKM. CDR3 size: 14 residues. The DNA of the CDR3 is TGTGCCAGCAGTACCATATTAGCCCATGAAAAACTGTTTTTT. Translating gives CASSTILAHEKLFF.

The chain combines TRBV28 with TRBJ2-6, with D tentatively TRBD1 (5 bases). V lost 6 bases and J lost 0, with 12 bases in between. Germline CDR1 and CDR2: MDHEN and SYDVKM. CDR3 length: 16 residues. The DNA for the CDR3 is TGTGCCAGCAGAACACCAGGGTTCTCTGGGGCCAACGTCCTGACTTTC. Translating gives CASRTPGFSGANVLTF.